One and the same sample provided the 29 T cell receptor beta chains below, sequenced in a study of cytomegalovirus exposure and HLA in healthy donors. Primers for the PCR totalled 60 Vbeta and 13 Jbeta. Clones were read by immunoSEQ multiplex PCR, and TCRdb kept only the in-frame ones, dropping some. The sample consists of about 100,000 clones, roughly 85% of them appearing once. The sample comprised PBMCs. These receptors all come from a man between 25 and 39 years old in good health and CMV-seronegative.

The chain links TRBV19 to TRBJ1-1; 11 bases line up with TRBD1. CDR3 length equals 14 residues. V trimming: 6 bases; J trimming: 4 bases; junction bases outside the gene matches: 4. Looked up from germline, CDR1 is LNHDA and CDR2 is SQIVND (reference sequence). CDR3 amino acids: CASSRTGGSTEAFF. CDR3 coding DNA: TGTGCCAGTAGCAGGACAGGGGGCAGCACTGAAGCTTTCTTT. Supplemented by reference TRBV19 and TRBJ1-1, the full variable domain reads DGGITQSPKYLFRKEGQNVTLSCEQNLNHDAMYWYRQDPGQGLRLIYYSQIVNDFQKGDIAEGYSVSREKKESFPLTVTSAQKNPTAFYLCASSRTGGSTEAFFGQGTRLTVV.

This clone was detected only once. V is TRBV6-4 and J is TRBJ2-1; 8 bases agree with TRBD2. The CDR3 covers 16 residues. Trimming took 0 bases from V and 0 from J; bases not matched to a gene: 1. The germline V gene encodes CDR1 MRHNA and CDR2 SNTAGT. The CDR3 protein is CASSDSAGGSYNEQFF. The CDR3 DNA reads TGTGCCAGCAGTGACTCGGCGGGAGGCTCCTACAATGAGCAGTTCTTC.

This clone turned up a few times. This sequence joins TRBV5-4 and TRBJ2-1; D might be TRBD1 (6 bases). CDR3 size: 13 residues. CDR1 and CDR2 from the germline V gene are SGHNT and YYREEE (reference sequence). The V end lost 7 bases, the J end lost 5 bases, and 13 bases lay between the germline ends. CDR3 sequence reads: CASGKQGNNEQFF. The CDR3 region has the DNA TGTGCCAGCGGAAAACAGGGAAACAATGAGCAGTTCTTC.

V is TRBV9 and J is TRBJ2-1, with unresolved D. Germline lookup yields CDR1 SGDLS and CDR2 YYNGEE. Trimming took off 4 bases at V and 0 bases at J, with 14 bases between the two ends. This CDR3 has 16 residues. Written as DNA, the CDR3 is TGTGCCAGCAGCCCAGGTCGCGCCAGCTCCTACAATGAGCAGTTCTTC. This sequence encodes CASSPGRASSYNEQFF.

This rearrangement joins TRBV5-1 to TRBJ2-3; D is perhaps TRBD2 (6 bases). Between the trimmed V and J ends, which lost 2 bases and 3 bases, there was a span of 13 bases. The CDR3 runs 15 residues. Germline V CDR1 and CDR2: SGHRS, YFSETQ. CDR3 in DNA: TGCGCCAGCAGCTTCACGGGAGTCGGGACAGATACGCAGTATTTT. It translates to CASSFTGVGTDTQYF.

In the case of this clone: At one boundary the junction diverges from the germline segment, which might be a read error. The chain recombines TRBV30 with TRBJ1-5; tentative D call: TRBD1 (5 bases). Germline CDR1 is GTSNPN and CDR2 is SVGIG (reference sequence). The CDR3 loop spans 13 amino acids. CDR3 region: CASGQTGNRPQHF. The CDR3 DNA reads TGTGCCTCAGGGCAGACGGGCAATCGGCCCCAGCATTTT.

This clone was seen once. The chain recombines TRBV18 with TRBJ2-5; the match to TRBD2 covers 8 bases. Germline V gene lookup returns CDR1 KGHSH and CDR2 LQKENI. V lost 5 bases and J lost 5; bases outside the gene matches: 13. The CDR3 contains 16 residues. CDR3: CASSALFSGSTETQYF. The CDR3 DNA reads TGTGCCAGCTCAGCTCTATTCAGCGGGAGTACGGAGACCCAGTACTTC. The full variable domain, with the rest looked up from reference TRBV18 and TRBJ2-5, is NAGVMQNPRHLVRRRGQEARLRCSPMKGHSHVYWYRQLPEEGLKFMVYLQKENIIDESGMPKERFSAEFPKEGPSILRIQQVVRGDSAAYFCASSALFSGSTETQYFGPGTRLLVL.

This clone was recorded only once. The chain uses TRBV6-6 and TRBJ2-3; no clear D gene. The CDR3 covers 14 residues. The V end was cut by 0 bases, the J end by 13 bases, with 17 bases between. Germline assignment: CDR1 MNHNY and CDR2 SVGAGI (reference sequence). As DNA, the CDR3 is TGTGCCAGCAGTTACTCGATAGGCCTAGACGGCGAGTATTTT. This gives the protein CASSYSIGLDGEYF.

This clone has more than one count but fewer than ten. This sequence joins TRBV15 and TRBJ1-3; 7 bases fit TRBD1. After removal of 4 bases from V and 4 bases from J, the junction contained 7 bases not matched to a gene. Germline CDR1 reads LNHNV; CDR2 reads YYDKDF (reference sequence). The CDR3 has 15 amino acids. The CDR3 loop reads CATSIDREKGNTIYF. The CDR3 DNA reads TGTGCCACCAGCATTGACAGGGAGAAAGGAAACACCATATATTTT.

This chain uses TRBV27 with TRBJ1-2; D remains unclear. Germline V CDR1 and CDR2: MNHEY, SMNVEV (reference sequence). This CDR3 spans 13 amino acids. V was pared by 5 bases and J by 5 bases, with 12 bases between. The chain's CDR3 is CASSAKGEYGYTF. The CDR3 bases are TGTGCCAGCAGTGCCAAGGGAGAGTATGGCTACACCTTC.

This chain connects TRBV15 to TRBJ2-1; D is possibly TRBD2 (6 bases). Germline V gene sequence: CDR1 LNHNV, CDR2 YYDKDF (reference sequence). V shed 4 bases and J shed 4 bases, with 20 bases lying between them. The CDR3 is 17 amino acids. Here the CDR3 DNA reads TGTGCCACCAGCATTATTTGGGGGACTGACTCTTACAATGAGCAGTTCTTC. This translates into CATSIIWGTDSYNEQFF.

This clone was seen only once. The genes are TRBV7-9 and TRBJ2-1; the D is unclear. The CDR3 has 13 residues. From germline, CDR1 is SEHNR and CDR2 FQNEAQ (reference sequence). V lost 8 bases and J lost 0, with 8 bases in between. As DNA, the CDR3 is TGTGCCAGCTTCCGTTCCTCCTACAATGAGCAGTTCTTC. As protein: CASFRSSYNEQFF.

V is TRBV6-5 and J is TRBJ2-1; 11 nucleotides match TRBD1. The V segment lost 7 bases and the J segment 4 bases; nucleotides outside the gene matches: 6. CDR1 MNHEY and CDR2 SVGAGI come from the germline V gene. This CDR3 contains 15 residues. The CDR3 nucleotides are TGTGCCAGCAACCCGGACAGGGGGCAATACAATGAGCAGTTCTTC. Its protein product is CASNPDRGQYNEQFF.

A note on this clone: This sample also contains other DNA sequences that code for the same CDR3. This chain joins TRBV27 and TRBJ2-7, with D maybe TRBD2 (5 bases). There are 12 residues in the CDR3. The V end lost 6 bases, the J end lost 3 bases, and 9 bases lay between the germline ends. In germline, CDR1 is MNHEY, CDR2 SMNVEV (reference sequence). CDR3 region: CASSPGSYEQYF. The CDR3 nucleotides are TGTGCCAGCAGCCCGGGGAGCTACGAGCAGTACTTC.

The DNA of the CDR3 is TGCAGCGTTGAAGAGAAGGACAGGGCGGGTGGCTACACCTTC. It translates to CSVEEKDRAGGYTF. The rearrangement links TRBV29-1 to TRBJ1-2; TRBD1 matches at 8 bases. Germline lookup yields CDR1 SQVTM and CDR2 ANQGSEA. The V gene end was trimmed by 0 bases and the J gene end by 7 bases; junction bases not matched to a gene: 7. The CDR3 length is 14 residues.

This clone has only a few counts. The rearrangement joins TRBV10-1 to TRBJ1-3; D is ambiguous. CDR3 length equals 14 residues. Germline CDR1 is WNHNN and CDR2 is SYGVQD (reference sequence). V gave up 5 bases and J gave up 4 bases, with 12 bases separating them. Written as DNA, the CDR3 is TGCGCCAGCAGTCATAGAACGAGCGGAAACACCATATATTTT. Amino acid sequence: CASSHRTSGNTIYF.

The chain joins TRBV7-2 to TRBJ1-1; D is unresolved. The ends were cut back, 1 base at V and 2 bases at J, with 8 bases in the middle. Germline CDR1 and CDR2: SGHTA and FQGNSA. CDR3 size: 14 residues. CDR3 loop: CASSLGQINTEAFF. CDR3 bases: TGTGCCAGCAGCTTAGGACAAATAAACACTGAAGCTTTCTTT.

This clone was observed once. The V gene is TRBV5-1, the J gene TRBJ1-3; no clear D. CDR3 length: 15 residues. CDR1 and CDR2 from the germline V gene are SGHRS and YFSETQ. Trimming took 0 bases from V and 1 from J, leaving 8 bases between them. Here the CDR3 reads CASSLVAGSGNTIYF. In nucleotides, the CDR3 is TGCGCCAGCAGCTTGGTGGCCGGGTCTGGAAACACCATATATTTT.

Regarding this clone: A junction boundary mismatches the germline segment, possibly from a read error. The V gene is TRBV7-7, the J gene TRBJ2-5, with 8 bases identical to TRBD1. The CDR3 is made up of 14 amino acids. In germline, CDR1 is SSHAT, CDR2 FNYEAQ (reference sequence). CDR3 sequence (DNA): TGTGCTAGCAGCCTAGACAGGGGAAGGGAGACCCAGTACTTC. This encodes CASSLDRGRETQYF.

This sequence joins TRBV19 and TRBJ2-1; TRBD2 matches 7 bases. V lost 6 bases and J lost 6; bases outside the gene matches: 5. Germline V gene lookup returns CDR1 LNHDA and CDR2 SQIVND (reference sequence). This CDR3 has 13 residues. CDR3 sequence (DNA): TGTGCCAGTAGGGGAGGGAGGGCCAATGAGCAGTTCTTC. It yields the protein CASRGGRANEQFF.

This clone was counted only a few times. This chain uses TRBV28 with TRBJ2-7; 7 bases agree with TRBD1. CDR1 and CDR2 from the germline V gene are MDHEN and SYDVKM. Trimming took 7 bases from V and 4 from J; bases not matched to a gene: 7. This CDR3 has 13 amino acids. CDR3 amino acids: CASKDRPRYEQYF. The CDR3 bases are TGTGCCAGCAAGGACAGGCCACGGTACGAGCAGTACTTC.

The DNA for the CDR3 is TGTGCCAGCTGGAAGCCCGGGATTGCTGAAGCTTTCTTT. Translated: CASWKPGIAEAFF. The V gene is TRBV27, the J gene TRBJ1-1; D is uncertain. Looked up from germline, CDR1 is MNHEY and CDR2 is SMNVEV (reference sequence). Trimming removed 8 bases at V and 6 bases at J, with 16 bases between. The CDR3 spans 13 residues.

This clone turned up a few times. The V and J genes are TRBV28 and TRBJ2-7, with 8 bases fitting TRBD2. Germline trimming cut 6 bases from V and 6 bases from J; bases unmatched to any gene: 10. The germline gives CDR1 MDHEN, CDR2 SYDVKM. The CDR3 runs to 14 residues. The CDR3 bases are TGTGCCAGCAGACTGACTAGCGCCAACCTCGAGCAGTACTTC. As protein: CASRLTSANLEQYF.

CDR3 sequence: CASRRWAEAFF. The DNA of the CDR3 is TGTGCCAGCCGGAGATGGGCTGAAGCTTTCTTT. The V gene is TRBV6-5, the J gene TRBJ1-1; D unclear. V was clipped by 8 bases and J by 6 bases, with 10 bases between them. CDR3 length equals 11 residues. Looked up from germline, CDR1 is MNHEY and CDR2 is SVGAGI.

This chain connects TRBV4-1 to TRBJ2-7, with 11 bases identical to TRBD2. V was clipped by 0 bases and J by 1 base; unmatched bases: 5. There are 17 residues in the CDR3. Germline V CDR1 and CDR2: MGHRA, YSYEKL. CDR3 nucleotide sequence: TGCGCCAGCAGCCAAGATTTATGGACTAGCGGGTCCTACGAGCAGTACTTC. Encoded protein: CASSQDLWTSGSYEQYF.

Here the CDR3 reads CATSRGLADYEQYF. The CDR3 DNA is TGTGCCACCAGCAGGGGACTAGCGGACTACGAGCAGTACTTC. The chain combines TRBV15 with TRBJ2-7, with TRBD2 identical over 11 bases. J gave up 3 bases and V 3 bases, and 1 base lay outside the gene matches. The germline gives CDR1 LNHNV, CDR2 YYDKDF (reference sequence). CDR3 length equals 14 residues.

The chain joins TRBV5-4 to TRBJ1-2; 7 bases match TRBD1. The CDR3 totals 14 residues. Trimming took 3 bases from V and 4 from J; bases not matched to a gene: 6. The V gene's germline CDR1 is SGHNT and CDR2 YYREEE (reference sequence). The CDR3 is CASSSGQRTYGYTF. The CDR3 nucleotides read TGTGCCAGCAGCTCGGGACAGAGGACCTATGGCTACACCTTC. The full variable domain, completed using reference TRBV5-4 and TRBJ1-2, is ETGVTQSPTHLIKTRGQQVTLRCSSQSGHNTVSWYQQALGQGPQFIFQYYREEENGRGNFPPRFSGLQFPNYSSELNVNALELDDSALYLCASSSGQRTYGYTFGSGTRLTVV.

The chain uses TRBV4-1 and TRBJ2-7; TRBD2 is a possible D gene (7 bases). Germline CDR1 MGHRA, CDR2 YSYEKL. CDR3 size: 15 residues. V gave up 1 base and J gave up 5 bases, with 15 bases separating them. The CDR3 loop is CASSQGWGGKDEQYF. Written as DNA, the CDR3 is TGCGCCAGCAGCCAAGGGTGGGGGGGCAAGGACGAGCAGTACTTC.

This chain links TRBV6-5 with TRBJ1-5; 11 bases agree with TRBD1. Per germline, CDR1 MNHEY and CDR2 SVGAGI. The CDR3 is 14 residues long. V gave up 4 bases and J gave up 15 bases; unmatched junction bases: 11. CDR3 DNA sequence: TGTGCCAGCAGTTCCGGGACAGGGGGGACTGCGTGGCATTTT. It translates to CASSSGTGGTAWHF.